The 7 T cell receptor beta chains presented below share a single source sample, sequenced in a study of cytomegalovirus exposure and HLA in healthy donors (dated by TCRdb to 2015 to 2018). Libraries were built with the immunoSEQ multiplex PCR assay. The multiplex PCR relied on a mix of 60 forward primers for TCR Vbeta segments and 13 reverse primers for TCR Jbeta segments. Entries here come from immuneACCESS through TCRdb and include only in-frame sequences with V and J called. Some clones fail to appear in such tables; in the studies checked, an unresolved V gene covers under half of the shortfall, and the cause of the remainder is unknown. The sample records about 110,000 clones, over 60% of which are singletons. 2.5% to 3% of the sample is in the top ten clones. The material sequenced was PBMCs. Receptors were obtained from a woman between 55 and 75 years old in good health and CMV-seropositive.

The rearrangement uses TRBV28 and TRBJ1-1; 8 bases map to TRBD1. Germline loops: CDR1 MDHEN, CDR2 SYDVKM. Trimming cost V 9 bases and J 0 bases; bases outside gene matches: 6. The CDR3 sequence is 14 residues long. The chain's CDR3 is CASPGTGVNTEAFF. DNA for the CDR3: TGTGCCAGTCCCGGGACAGGTGTGAACACTGAAGCTTTCTTT.

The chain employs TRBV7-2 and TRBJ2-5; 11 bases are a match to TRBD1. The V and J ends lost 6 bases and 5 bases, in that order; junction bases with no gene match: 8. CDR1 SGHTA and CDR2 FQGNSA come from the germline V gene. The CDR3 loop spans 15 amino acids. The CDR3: CASSWGTGGSETQYF. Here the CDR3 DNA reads TGTGCCAGCAGTTGGGGGACAGGGGGTTCGGAGACCCAGTACTTC.

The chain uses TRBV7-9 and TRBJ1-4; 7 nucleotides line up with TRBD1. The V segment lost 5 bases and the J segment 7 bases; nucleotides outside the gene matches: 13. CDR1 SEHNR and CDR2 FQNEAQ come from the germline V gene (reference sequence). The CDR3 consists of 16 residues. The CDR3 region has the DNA TGTGCCAGCAGCCCACCACTCAGGGGGGTGGGTGAAAAACTGTTTTTT. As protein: CASSPPLRGVGEKLFF.

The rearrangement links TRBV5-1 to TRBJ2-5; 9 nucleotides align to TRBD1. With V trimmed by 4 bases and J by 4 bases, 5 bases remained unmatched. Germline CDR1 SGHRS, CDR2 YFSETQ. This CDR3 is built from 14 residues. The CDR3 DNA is TGCGCCAGCAGCCTGGGACAGGGTGGAGAGACCCAGTACTTC. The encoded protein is CASSLGQGGETQYF.

The CDR3 nucleotides read TGTGCCAGCAGCGCCGGGACAGCTACAGAAGAGACCCAGTACTTC. Residues: CASSAGTATEETQYF. V and J are TRBV9 and TRBJ2-5; 7 nucleotides align to TRBD1. The germline V gene has CDR1 SGDLS and CDR2 YYNGEE. The CDR3 sequence is 15 residues long. V was pared by 3 bases and J by 3 bases, with 8 bases of the junction left unmatched.

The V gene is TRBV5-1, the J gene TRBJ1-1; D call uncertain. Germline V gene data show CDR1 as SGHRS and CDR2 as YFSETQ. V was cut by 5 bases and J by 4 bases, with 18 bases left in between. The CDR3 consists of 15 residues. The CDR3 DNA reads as TGCGCCAGCAGTCTTAAGCTGGACGGGAGCACTGAAGCTTTCTTT. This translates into CASSLKLDGSTEAFF.

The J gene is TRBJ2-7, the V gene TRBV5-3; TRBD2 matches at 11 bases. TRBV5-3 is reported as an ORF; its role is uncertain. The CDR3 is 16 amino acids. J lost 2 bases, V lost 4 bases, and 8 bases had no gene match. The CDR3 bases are TGTGCCAGAAGCCCCACACTAGCGGGAGTCACCTACGAGCAGTACTTC. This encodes CARSPTLAGVTYEQYF.